A selection of T cell receptor beta chains follows, all from one sample in a study of circulating and synovial CD4+ cells in juvenile arthritis. Libraries were prepared by immunoSEQ multiplex PCR; TCRdb keeps only in-frame clonotypes and omits some of them. The sample has around 17,000 clones, about 90% seen once. The sequenced sample was CD4+ T cells from blood. The receptors were gathered from a human donor with juvenile idiopathic arthritis. CDR3s leave out the opening cysteine and the closing phenylalanine or tryptophan.

TRBJ2-5 | TRBV7-2 | ASSLGLVGTQY
TRBJ2-3 | TRBV11-2 | ASSDSGLYTDTQY
TRBJ2-2 | TRBV9 | ASSVTSGGAGELF
TRBJ1-1 | TRBV6-1 | ASIWTSNTEAF
TRBJ2-1 | TRBV2 | ASSELAGAGNEQF
TRBJ1-5 | TRBV30 | AASTGSAQPQH
TRBJ1-4 | TRBV6-5 | ASSYQRANEKLF
TRBJ2-1 | TRBV4-2 | ASSPVVPAIRPYNEQF
TRBJ1-3 | TRBV7-9 | ASIADRAGNTIY
TRBJ2-3 | TRBV13 | ASSLGLYSDTQY
TRBJ1-5 | TRBV6-6 | ASSSDTTGRQPQH
TRBJ1-3 | TRBV5-5 | ASSSGTENILTGNTIY
TRBJ2-1 | TRBV5-4 | ASSLLGVQGGNEQF
TRBJ2-1 | TRBV11-3 | ASSYPGLAGVEQF
TRBJ2-1 | TRBV5-4 | ASSLEGTHYNEQF
TRBJ2-7 | TRBV7-2 | ASRRLGGGEQY
TRBJ2-3 | TRBV4-1 | ASSQGLAGLSTDTQY
TRBJ1-2 | TRBV28 | ASSKNRVHGYT
TRBJ2-1 | TRBV7-6 | ASSSFDRGRVNNEQF
TRBJ2-1 | TRBV5-1 | ASSLLNEQF
NA | TRBV13 | ASSSGTSVEQY
TRBJ2-1 | TRBV5-1 | ASSQGAQDNEQF
TRBJ2-7 | TRBV5-3 | ARSPPRGGTPRNSYEQY
TRBJ1-5 | TRBV28 | ASSRTGISNQPQH
TRBJ2-1 | TRBV12-5 | ASGKGTSGPSYNEQF
TRBJ1-4 | TRBV19 | ASTSRGASRDVKEKLF
TRBJ1-2 | TRBV2 | ASSPQGEGYT
TRBJ2-7 | TRBV18 | ASSPRTGGAYEQY
TRBJ2-3 | TRBV4-2 | ASSQDPGSDTQY